This TCR beta chain came from a study of siplizumab effects on memory and regulatory T cells. The V gene's germline CDR1 is SGHRS and CDR2 YFSETQ. The V and J ends lost 1 base and 6 bases respectively, with 11 bases between them. The CDR3 totals 14 residues. Generated by immunoSEQ multiplex PCR, the TCRdb table keeps only in-frame clones and is missing some. Here the sample spans over 95,000 clones, roughly 93% being singletons. The rearrangement uses TRBV5-1 and TRBJ2-1, with TRBD2 as a possible D gene (6 bases). The sample taken for sequencing was non-Treg CD4+ T cells sorted from blood. The source of this sequence is a human donor in good health. The CDR3 is CASSLRQGGNEQFF. CDR3 nucleotide sequence: TGCGCCAGCAGCTTGCGGCAGGGAGGCAATGAGCAGTTCTTC.